The T cell receptor beta chain under discussion was sequenced for a study of control samples from healthy donors and cancer patients. This CDR3 is 16 amino acids long. Germline values: CDR1 LGHNA, CDR2 YSLEER. V was pared by 0 bases and J by 9 bases, with 10 bases of the junction left unmatched. The method was immunoSEQ multiplex PCR; TCRdb's version includes in-frame clones alone and lacks a portion of them. Counted here are roughly 120,000 clones, 70% to 90% occurring once; the ten biggest clones make up less than 3%. Sample: blood. The sequence was collected from an older woman in good health. The genes are TRBV4-3 and TRBJ2-1; 8 bases are shared with TRBD2. CDR3 sequence: CASSQDSRTSIPEQFF. The CDR3 DNA reads TGCGCCAGCAGCCAAGATAGTAGGACTAGCATTCCTGAGCAGTTCTTC.